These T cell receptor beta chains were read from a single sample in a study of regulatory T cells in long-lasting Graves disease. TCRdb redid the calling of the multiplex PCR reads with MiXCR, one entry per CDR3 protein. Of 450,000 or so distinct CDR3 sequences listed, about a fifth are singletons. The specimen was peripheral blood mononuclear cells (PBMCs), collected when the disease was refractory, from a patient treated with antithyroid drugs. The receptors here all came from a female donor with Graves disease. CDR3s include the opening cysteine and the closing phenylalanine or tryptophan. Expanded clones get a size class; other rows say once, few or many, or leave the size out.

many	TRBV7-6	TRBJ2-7	CASSSYTSGADSYEQYF
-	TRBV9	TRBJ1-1	CASSVVGGEMAEAFF
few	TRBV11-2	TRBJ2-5	CASSPPGFRETQYF
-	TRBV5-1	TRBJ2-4	CASRPPVSFAKNIQYF
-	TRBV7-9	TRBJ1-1	CASNFDRAEAFF
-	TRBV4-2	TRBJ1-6	CASSQDWDSPLHF
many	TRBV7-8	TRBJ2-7	CASSKGLASHEQYF
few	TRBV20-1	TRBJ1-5	CSAIQIGGGARNQPQHF
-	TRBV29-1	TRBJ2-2	CSVAGSLSGPRVPGELFF
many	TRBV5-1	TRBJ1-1	CASKDRMNTEAFF
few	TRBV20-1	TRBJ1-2	CSALNRDRTNYGYTF
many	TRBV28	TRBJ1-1	CASSLFGVGDTEAFF
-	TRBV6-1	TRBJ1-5	CASSLGSKANQPQHF
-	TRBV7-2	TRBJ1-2	CASSQQPGTNGGYTF
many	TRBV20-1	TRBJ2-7	CSARDLAGGYEQYF
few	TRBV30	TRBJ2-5	CAWSSREGRGSGTQYF
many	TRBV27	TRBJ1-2	CASSVRSSGQRPSYGYTF
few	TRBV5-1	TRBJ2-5	CASSLGRGQETQYF
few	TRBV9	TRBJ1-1	CASSDGTGGEAFF
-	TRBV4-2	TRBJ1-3	CASSQDRVKNTIYF
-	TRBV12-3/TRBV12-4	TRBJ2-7	CASSYGRGLYEQYF
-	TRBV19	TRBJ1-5	CASSIVRQQGNQPQHF
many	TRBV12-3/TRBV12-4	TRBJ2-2	CATGLTGELFF
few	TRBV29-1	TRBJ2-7	CSVAGTSGRAGGQYF
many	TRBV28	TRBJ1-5	CASSYRQGWSQPQHF
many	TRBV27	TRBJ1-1	CASSLWPNTEAFF
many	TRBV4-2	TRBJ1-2	CASSQRDRDHYGYTF